The present entry profiles one T cell receptor beta chain with its context. Its target is not known. The data originate from a study of tissue T cells after allogeneic stem cell transplantation. As for the study in general: Pathologist H&E review favored samples with visible lymphocytes for sequencing among multiple samples.

The CDR3 covers 17 residues. V was clipped by 2 bases and J by 0 bases; unmatched bases: 7. The germline CDR1 and CDR2 sequences are SGHVS and FNYEAQ. Points from the study as a whole: Anatomically similar tissues had similar TCR repertoires within each patient. Shared clones across patients were few; motif clustering revealed tissue-specific shared signatures. In patients and mice, blood and spleen missed much of tissue repertoire.

Profiled with immunoSEQ multiplex PCR; TCRdb holds only in-frame clones, not every one. In the table there are approximately 8,800 clones, 45% to 70% of which are singletons. Sequencing used tissue from the jejunum, obtained at autopsy. This sequence joins TRBV7-6 and TRBJ1-1, with TRBD1 matching over 9 bases. This receptor was taken from a female donor of 60 years or more with lung cancer. CDR3 protein: CASSLSGGTGLNTEAFF. The CDR3 DNA sequence: TGTGCCAGCAGCTTAAGCGGTGGGACAGGGTTGAACACTGAAGCTTTCTTT.